The TCR beta chain described here comes from a study of blood T cell repertoires in COVID-19 (TCRdb year 2020). In terms of the full investigation: Collaborator samples came from the United States, Italy and Spain and covered acute and convalescent phases of COVID-19. The material from the prospective study consisted of cDNA or gDNA derived from T cells, B-cell-depleted T cells, or PBMCs. The dataset comprised deeply sampled blood TCRbeta repertoires from subjects exposed to, actively infected with, or recovered from COVID-19. The repertoires were released in a freely available public database meant as a resource for research on the immune response to SARS-CoV-2. Samples were obtained from the ongoing ImmuneRACE study (first 160 participants) and from 1,000 to 1,500 subjects provided by 6 global collaborators. Sample metadata almost always included a de-identified subject ID, COVID-19 status, age in years and sex. Where HLA class I and class II types were available, the types were taken from metadata supplied by the sample provider, not from assay-based typing. General study outcomes and caveats: The quantity of clinical and demographic metadata differed by source and by participant and was supplied without curation.

This clone was seen a handful of times. Its antigen is unknown. No per-base quality is available; no much larger clone lies one base away. TCRbeta CDR3 regions were amplified from genomic DNA by means of the immunoSEQ Assay, a bias-controlled multiplex PCR. As for the authors' bioinformatics: Within the assay, amplification of reference gene primers was used to estimate how many nucleated cells each sample contained. Sequence reads were collapsed and filtered to measure the absolute abundance of every unique TCRbeta CDR3 rearrangement. For each sample, productive Simpson clonality was calculated as the square root of Simpson's diversity index over productive rearrangements. This is the immuneACCESS table as TCRdb keeps it, with only in-frame sequences that have V and J called. A part of the clones is gone; compared with another copy, unresolved V genes explain less than half, and the rest is unexplained. The V and J calls and the clone size are those of that table, but D and trimming were determined from the DNA. The sample includes fewer than 180,000 clones, with around 85% observed a single time. In total, the top ten clones hold under 3.5% of the sample.

Collaborating institutions collected whole blood in K2EDTA tubes following their own protocols. Collaborator samples were shipped for TCRbeta analysis as frozen whole blood, isolated PBMCs, or DNA extracted from either sample type. Taken from the germline V gene, the CDR1 and CDR2 loops are KGHSY and FQNENV. Trimming removed 1 base from V and 1 base from J, leaving 11 bases between the germline ends. Spanning cysteine to phenylalanine, the CDR3 consists of 15 amino acids. Only the CDR3 region is kept as DNA, spanning 45 bases read in frame from base 1. The receptor comes from an older man with acute or convalescent COVID-19. Sequencing was performed on peripheral blood. Recombination connected TRBV16 to TRBJ2-7, with TRBD1 perhaps the D gene, on 5 matching bases. For the CDR3, the sequence is CASSQLGAQSYEQYF. The nucleotides are TGTGCCAGCAGCCAATTAGGGGCTCAATCCTACGAGCAGTACTTC.